The clone carrying this T cell receptor (beta chain) was seen a few times. Antigen: not known. The CDR3 extends over 15 amino acids. The germline gives CDR1 MGHRA, CDR2 YSYEKL. With 1 base clipped from V and 11 bases from J, the junction kept 13 bases outside the gene matches. The PCR was carried out with 60 Vbeta primers and 13 Jbeta primers. Data came from immunoSEQ multiplex PCR; TCRdb stores just in-frame clones and leaves some out. The profile shows about 150,000 clones, around 80% of them singletons. This entry is derived from a study of cytomegalovirus exposure and HLA in healthy donors. Study-wide results and caveats: Sequencing depth across donors, presence/absence analyses assumed, was roughly uniform.

Donors consisted of healthy bone marrow donors. The chain has TRBV4-1 and TRBJ1-1; 7 bases fit TRBD1. This clonotype originated in a male donor in good health and CMV-seropositive. Sequenced input: PBMCs. The CDR3 reads CASSQVLRQGAGAFF. The CDR3 nucleotides are TGCGCCAGCAGCCAAGTCCTCAGACAGGGCGCTGGGGCTTTCTTT.